This T cell receptor beta chain is from a study of CD8 T cells in ankylosing spondylitis. Overall study findings and caveats: Disease-linked clones were reportedly significantly enriched in matched ankylosing spondylitis synovial fluid. Before this, some motif variants had been reported in reactive arthritis synovial fluid and blood.

V trimming: 1 base; J trimming: 2 bases; junction bases outside the gene matches: 4. In germline, CDR1 is MGHDK, CDR2 SYGVNS. The CDR3 runs to 15 residues. By quantitative 5'-RACE with molecular barcodes, the TCR beta libraries were made. TCRdb fed the 5' RACE reads into MiXCR, producing one record per CDR3 protein. Of 250,000 to 300,000 distinct CDR3 sequences listed, 18% are singletons. This clonotype was observed a handful of times. Its antigen is as yet unknown. The chain recombines TRBV25-1 with TRBJ2-7; 8 bases line up with TRBD1. This receptor was taken from a male donor with ankylosing spondylitis or in good health (not recorded which). Sequencing was performed on blood, either unsorted or a sorted T cell fraction (not recorded which). In nucleotides, the CDR3 is TGTGCCAGCAGTGAATTGGGGACAGGAGCCTACGAGCAGTACTTC. It specifies CASSELGTGAYEQYF.